This T cell receptor beta chain was profiled in a study of identical twins. Template switching, a step in the protocol, added a universal primer site, and cDNA carried unique molecular identifiers. TCRdb re-called the 5' RACE reads through MiXCR, storing one row per CDR3 protein. The sample records about 260,000 distinct CDR3 sequences, 5.5% to 7% being singletons. CDR3 length: 16 residues. Germline lookup yields CDR1 DFQATT and CDR2 SNEGSKA (reference sequence). Trimming at V came to 2 bases and at J to 7 bases, leaving 12 bases not matched to a gene. Study outcomes and limitations: Models predicted less out-of-frame TCR alpha sharing in monozygotic twins than was found. Reduced insertions were recorded for abundant cord blood beta clonotypes, with no such pattern in memory repertoires.

Healthy Caucasians, and only they, were the donors. In regard to this clonotype: Its antigen is undetermined.

The same sample was also studied in work on yellow fever vaccine responses in identical twins.

The TCR sequence derives from a woman aged 18-29 years in good health. Sequenced: memory (CD45RO+) T cells sorted from blood. The chain uses TRBV20-1 and TRBJ2-5; TRBD1 matches 11 bases. This CDR3 reads CSARKQVGTGGRTQYF. The CDR3 DNA follows: TGCAGTGCTAGAAAGCAAGTCGGGACAGGGGGTAGGACCCAGTACTTC.